A single sample gave rise to the 8 T cell receptor beta chains below, sequenced in a study of blood T cells in healthy people across ages. Then a second PCR, running roughly 7 to 11 cycles, was carried out with a sample-barcoded 5' primer and a J-beta primer mix. TCRdb reprocessed the 5' RACE reads with MiXCR, giving one entry per CDR3 protein. The sample contains about 1.6 million distinct CDR3 sequences, roughly 32% of which appear only once. What was sequenced was blood. The receptors shown here come from a woman aged 25 to 39 in good health.

This sequence joins TRBV10-3 and TRBJ1-2; D unresolved. The CDR3 is 14 amino acids. The V and J ends lost 10 bases and 0 bases respectively, with 15 bases between them. Germline loops: CDR1 ENHRY, CDR2 SYGVKD. The CDR3 coding sequence is TGTGCCACCAAGGGTCAGGACGCTAACTATGGCTACACCTTC. It yields the protein CATKGQDANYGYTF.

The chain employs TRBV7-8 and TRBJ1-2; TRBD1 is a possible D gene (5 bases). The CDR3 totals 15 residues. Germline V gives CDR1 SGHVS, CDR2 FQNEAQ. Deletions cut 5 bases from V and 4 bases from J, with 17 bases between. The DNA of the CDR3 is TGTGCCAGCAGCCTCGCTTCCGGAAGGGGCTATGGCTACACCTTC. It encodes CASSLASGRGYGYTF.

V gene TRBV20-1 combines with J gene TRBJ2-1; D is tentatively TRBD1 or TRBD2 (6 bases each). The germline gives CDR1 DFQATT, CDR2 SNEGSKA (reference sequence). V was pared by 6 bases and J by 6 bases, with 30 bases between. This CDR3 contains 18 residues. For the CDR3, the DNA is TGCAGTGCCCCGCGGAGGGGGAGTCGAGCCCTCAAGAGCAATGAGCAGTTCTTC. Protein sequence: CSAPRRGSRALKSNEQFF.

This clonotype was seen more than once but under ten times. This chain connects TRBV6-5 to TRBJ1-5; 7 bases agree with TRBD1. V was pared by 2 bases and J by 5 bases, with 6 bases of the junction left unmatched. The CDR3 loop spans 15 amino acids. From germline, CDR1 is MNHEY and CDR2 SVGAGI. The CDR3 DNA reads TGTGCCAGCAGTTACGGAGGGCAGGGGGATCAGCCCCAGCATTTT. Protein sequence: CASSYGGQGDQPQHF.

This clonotype has ten or more counts. The rearrangement joins TRBV20-1 to TRBJ2-7; a weak D match, TRBD1 (5 bases). Per germline, CDR1 DFQATT and CDR2 SNEGSKA (reference sequence). Deletions cut 8 bases from V and 3 bases from J, with 17 bases between. CDR3 length equals 13 residues. CDR3: CSTEHRLIYEQYF. CDR3 nucleotides: TGCAGTACGGAACACAGGCTTATCTACGAGCAGTACTTC.

The rearrangement links TRBV20-1 to TRBJ2-1; D not certain. CDR1 and CDR2 (germline): DFQATT, SNEGSKA (reference sequence). V was pared by 4 bases and J by 0 bases, with 16 bases between. The length of the CDR3 is 16 residues. As DNA, the CDR3 is TGCAGTGCTATTCTCAGGCACCTGAGCTCCTACAATGAGCAGTTCTTC. Residues: CSAILRHLSSYNEQFF.

This clonotype was found many times. The rearrangement uses TRBV4-1 and TRBJ2-7, with D perhaps TRBD1 (6 bases). The CDR3 loop spans 14 amino acids. Deletions cut 9 bases from V and 5 bases from J, with 20 bases between. Germline CDR1 reads MGHRA; CDR2 reads YSYEKL. The CDR3 reads CASSTGPSLHEQYF. The CDR3 region has the DNA TGCGCCAGTTCGACAGGCCCATCTCTCCACGAGCAGTACTTC.

Only a few counts were recorded for this clonotype. This chain's CDR3 is CASSLGRGVGGYTF. Here the CDR3 DNA reads TGTGCCAGCAGCTTAGGGCGGGGCGTGGGTGGCTACACCTTC. The V gene is TRBV7-2, the J gene TRBJ1-2; the D gene is possibly TRBD1 (5 bases). CDR3 length: 14 amino acids. Germline-derived CDR1 and CDR2 are SGHTA and FQGNSA. With 1 base removed from V and 7 bases from J, the gap between germline ends came to 13 bases.